The clone carrying this T cell receptor beta chain was counted a few times. As yet, its antigen is unknown. This sample was taken from a study of T cell responses to AZD1222 COVID-19 vaccine. Germline CDR1 reads SEHNR; CDR2 reads FQNEAQ (reference sequence). The V end was cut by 5 bases, the J end by 2 bases, with 13 bases between. The CDR3 covers 14 residues. Broader study findings: Increases in Spike-specific TCR breadth and depth were seen after two AZD1222 doses. Reportedly, nearly half the spike-specific TCRs target unmutated variant regions.

The protocol was immunoSEQ multiplex PCR, while the TCRdb copy is restricted to in-frame clones and leaves out a portion. The table includes 85,000 to 130,000 clones, around 90% detected once. J is TRBJ2-7 and V is TRBV7-9, with D perhaps matching TRBD2 (5 bases). The sequencing used peripheral blood, collected 28 days after the second AZD1222 dose. The origin of this receptor is an adult who received the AZD1222 COVID-19 vaccine. The CDR3 bases are TGTGCCAGCAGCCCCGGGGTTTTCCCCTACGAGCAGTACTTC. Encoded protein: CASSPGVFPYEQYF.